This T cell receptor beta chain originates from a study of blood T cell repertoires in COVID-19. Under the authors' procedure: From reference gene primer amplification, estimates of nucleated cell counts were derived. Produced via immunoSEQ multiplex PCR; TCRdb's table is partial and in-frame only. D and trimming were read from the DNA, whereas the V and J calls and clone size are those reported in that table. The repertoire includes about 130,000 clones, 85% of them detected once, and 2.5% to 3.5% sits in the top ten. The sequencing input was peripheral blood. This receptor was obtained from a woman aged 80 or over with COVID-19, enrolled during active disease.

The CDR3 here is CASSIFFQGSGNTIYF. DNA of the CDR3: TGTGCCAGTAGTATTTTTTTCCAGGGAAGTGGAAACACCATATATTTT. The chain links TRBV19 to TRBJ1-3; weak D call: TRBD1 (5 bases). With 3 bases removed from V and 3 bases from J, the gap between germline ends came to 15 bases. Germline values: CDR1 LNHDA, CDR2 SQIVND (reference sequence). This CDR3 comprises 16 residues.